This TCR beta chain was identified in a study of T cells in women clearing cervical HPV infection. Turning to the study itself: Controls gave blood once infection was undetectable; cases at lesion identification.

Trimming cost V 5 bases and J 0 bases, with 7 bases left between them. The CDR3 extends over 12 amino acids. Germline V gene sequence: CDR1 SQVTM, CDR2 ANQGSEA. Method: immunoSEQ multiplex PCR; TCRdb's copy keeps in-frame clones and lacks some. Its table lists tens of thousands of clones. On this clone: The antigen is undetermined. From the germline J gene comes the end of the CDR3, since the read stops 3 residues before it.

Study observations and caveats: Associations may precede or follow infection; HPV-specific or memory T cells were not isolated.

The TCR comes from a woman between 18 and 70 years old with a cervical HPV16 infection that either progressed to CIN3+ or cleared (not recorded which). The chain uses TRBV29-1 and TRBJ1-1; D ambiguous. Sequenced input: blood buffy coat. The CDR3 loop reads CSVSVMNTEAFF. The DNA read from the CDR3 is TGCAGCGTTTCAGTGATGAACACTGAA.